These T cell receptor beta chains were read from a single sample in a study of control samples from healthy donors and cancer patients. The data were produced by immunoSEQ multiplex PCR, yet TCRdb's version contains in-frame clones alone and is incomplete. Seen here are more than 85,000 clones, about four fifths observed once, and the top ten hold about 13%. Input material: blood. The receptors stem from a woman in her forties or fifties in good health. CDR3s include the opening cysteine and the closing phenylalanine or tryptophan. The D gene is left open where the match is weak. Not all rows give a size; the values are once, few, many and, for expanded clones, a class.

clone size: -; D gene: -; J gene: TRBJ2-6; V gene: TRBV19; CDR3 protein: CASSVPSSGANVLTF; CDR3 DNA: TGTGCCAGTAGTGTTCCGAGCTCTGGGGCCAACGTCCTGACTTTC
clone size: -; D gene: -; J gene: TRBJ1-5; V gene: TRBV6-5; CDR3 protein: CASTGGGGQPQHF; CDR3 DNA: TGTGCCAGCACCGGGGGGGGAGGTCAGCCCCAGCATTTT
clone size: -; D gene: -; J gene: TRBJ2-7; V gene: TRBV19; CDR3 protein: CASSQTGVTYEQYF; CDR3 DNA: TGTGCCAGTTCCCAGACTGGAGTAACCTACGAGCAGTACTTC
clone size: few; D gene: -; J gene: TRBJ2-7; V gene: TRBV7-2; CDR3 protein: CASIPSPGPYEQYF; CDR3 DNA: TGTGCCAGCATCCCATCGCCCGGGCCTTACGAGCAGTACTTC
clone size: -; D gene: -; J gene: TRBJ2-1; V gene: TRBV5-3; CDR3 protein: CARIVRECEQFF; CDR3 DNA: TGTGCCAGAATCGTGCGGGAATGTGAGCAGTTCTTC
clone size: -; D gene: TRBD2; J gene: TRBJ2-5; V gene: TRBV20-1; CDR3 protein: CSASSSGRAGGETQYF; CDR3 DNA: TGCAGTGCTAGTTCTAGCGGGAGGGCCGGAGGAGAGACCCAGTACTTC
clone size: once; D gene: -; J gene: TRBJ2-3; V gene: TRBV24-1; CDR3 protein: CATRARDTDTQYF; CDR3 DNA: TGTGCCACCAGGGCCAGGGACACAGATACGCAGTATTTT
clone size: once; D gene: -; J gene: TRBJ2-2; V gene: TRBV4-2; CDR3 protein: CASSQVGAGNTGELFF; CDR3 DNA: TGTGCCAGCAGCCAAGTGGGGGCGGGGAACACCGGGGAGCTGTTTTTT
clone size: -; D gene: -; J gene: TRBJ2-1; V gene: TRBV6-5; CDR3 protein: CASSYRRGDEQFF; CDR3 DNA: TGTGCCAGCAGTTATCGTAGAGGGGATGAGCAGTTCTTC
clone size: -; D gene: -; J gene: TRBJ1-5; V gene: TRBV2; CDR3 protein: CASAGTGNQPQHF; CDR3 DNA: TGTGCCAGCGCCGGAACCGGTAATCAGCCCCAGCATTTT
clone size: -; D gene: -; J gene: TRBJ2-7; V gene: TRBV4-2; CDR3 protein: CASSPGEGLGYEQYF; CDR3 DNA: TGTGCCAGCAGCCCTGGAGAGGGGCTGGGCTACGAGCAGTACTTC
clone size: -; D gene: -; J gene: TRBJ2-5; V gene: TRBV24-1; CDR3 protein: CATSAITAGAQETQYF; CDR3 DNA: TGTGCCACCAGTGCCATTACCGCGGGGGCCCAAGAGACCCAGTACTTC
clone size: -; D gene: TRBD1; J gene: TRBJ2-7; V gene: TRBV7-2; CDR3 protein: CASSPSVAGGENEQYF; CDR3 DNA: TGTGCCAGCAGCCCGTCCGTAGCAGGGGGAGAGAACGAGCAGTACTTC
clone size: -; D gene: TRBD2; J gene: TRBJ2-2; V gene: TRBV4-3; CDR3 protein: CASSQGTSEHGELFF; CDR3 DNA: TGCGCCAGCAGCCAAGGGACTAGCGAGCACGGGGAGCTGTTTTTT
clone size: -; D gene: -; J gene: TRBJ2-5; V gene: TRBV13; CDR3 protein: CASSRGTDIEETQYF; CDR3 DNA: TGTGCCAGCAGCAGGGGGACGGATATCGAAGAGACCCAGTACTTC
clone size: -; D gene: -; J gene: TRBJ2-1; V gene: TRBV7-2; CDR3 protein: CASSLVQGGGNEQFF; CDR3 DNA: TGTGCCAGCAGCTTAGTACAGGGTGGTGGCAATGAGCAGTTCTTC
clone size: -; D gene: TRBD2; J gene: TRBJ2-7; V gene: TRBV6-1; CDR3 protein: CASSEGTGGYEQYF; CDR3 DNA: TGTGCCAGCAGTGAAGGGACGGGAGGCTACGAGCAGTACTTC
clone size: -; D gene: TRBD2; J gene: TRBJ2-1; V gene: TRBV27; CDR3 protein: CASSLGLALDEQFF; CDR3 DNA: TGTGCCAGCAGTTTGGGACTAGCGCTGGATGAGCAGTTCTTC
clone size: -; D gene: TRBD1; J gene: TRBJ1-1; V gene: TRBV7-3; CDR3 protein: CASSPGTGSLNTEAFF; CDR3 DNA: TGTGCCAGCAGCCCAGGGACAGGAAGTTTGAACACTGAAGCTTTCTTT
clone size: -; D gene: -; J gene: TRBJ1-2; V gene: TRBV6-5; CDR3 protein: CASSYSRGGGGYTF; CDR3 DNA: TGTGCCAGCAGTTACTCGAGGGGGGGCGGTGGCTACACCTTC
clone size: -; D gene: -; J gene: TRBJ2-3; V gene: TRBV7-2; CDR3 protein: CASSLLVGGGDTQYF; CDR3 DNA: TGTGCCAGCAGCTTACTGGTGGGAGGTGGGGATACGCAGTATTTT
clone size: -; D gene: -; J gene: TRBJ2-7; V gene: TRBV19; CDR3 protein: CASSMEAYSYEQYF; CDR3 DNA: TGTGCCAGTAGTATGGAAGCCTACTCCTACGAGCAGTACTTC
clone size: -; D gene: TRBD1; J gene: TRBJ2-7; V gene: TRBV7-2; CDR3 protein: CASNDRAGEQYF; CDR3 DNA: TGTGCCAGCAACGACAGGGCGGGCGAGCAGTACTTC
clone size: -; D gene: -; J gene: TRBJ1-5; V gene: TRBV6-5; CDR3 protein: CASSSGLNQPQHF; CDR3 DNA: TGTGCCAGCAGTTCGGGGTTAAATCAGCCCCAGCATTTT
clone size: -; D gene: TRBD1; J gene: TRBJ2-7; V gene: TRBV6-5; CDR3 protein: CASRGGDGPYEQYF; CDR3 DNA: TGTGCCAGCAGAGGGGGCGATGGGCCTTACGAGCAGTACTTC
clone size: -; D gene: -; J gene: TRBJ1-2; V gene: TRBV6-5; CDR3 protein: CASSYRLDSVYGYTF; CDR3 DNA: TGTGCCAGCAGTTACCGTCTAGATTCCGTCTATGGCTACACCTTC
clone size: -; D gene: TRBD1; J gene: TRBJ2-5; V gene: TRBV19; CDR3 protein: CASSSSGQGGGETQYF; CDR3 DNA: TGTGCCAGTAGTTCATCAGGACAGGGTGGAGGGGAGACCCAGTACTTC
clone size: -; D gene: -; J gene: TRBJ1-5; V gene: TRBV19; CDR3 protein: CASSISDQPQHF; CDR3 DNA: TGTGCCAGTAGTATAAGTGATCAGCCCCAGCATTTT
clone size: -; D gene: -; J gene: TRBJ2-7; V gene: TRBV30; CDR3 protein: CAWSVSLYYEQYF; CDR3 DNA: TGTGCCTGGAGTGTTTCCCTCTACTACGAGCAGTACTTC
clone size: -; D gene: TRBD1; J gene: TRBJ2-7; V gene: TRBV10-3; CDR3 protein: CAISGTGTGYYEQYF; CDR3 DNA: TGTGCCATCAGTGGGACCGGGACAGGGTACTACGAGCAGTACTTC
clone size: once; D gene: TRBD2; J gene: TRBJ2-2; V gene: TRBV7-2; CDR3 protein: CASSLSFGTSGTNTGELFF; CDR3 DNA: TGTGCCAGCAGCTTATCCTTCGGGACTAGCGGAACGAACACCGGGGAGCTGTTTTTT
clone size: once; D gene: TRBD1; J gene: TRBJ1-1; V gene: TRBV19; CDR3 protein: CASMDMGRGLNTEAFF; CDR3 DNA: TGTGCCAGTATGGACATGGGCAGGGGGTTGAACACTGAAGCTTTCTTT
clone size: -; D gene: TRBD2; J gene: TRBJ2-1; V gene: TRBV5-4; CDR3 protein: CASSFGLAGVSEQFF; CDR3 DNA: TGTGCCAGCAGCTTCGGACTAGCGGGAGTCAGTGAGCAGTTCTTC
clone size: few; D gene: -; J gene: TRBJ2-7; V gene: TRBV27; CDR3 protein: CASSSGAGVNEQYF; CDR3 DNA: TGTGCCAGCAGTTCAGGGGCAGGGGTCAACGAGCAGTACTTC
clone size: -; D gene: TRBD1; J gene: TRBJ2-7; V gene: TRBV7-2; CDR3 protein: CASSSFRGLLYEQYF; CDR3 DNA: TGTGCCAGCAGCTCCTTCAGGGGGTTACTCTACGAGCAGTACTTC
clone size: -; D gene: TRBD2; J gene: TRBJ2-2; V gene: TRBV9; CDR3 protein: CASSVGLANTGELFF; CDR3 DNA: TGTGCCAGCAGCGTGGGACTAGCGAACACCGGGGAGCTGTTTTTT
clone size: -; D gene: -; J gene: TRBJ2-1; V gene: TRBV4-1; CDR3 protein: CASSQGTTWDEQFF; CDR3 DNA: TGCGCCAGCAGCCAAGGGACGACCTGGGATGAGCAGTTCTTC
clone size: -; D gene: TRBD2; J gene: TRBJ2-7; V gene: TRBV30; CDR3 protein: CAWSVRGLAGRSSYEQYF; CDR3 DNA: TGTGCCTGGAGTGTACGGGGACTAGCGGGAAGGAGCTCCTACGAGCAGTACTTC
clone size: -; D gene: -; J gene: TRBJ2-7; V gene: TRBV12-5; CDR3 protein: CASGLGDYEQYF; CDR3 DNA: TGTGCTAGTGGTTTGGGGGACTACGAGCAGTACTTC
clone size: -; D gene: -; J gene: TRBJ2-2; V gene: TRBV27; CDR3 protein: CASSLARENTGELFF; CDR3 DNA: TGTGCCAGCAGTTTAGCCAGGGAGAACACCGGGGAGCTGTTTTTT